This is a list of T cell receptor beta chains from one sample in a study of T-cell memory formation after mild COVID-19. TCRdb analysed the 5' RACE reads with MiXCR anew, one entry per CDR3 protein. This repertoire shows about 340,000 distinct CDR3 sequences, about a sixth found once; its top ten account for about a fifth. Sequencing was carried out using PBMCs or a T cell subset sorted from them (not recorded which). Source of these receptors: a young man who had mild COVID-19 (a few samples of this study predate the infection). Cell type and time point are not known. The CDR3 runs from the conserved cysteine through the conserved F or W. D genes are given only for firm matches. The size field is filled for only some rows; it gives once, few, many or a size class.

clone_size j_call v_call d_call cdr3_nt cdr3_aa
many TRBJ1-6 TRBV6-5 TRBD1 TGTGCCAGCAGTTACTCGACAGGGGGGGAATCACCCCTCCACTTT CASSYSTGGESPLHF
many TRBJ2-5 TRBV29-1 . TGCAGCGTTGGGAAGATAGCGTACGAAGAGACCCAGTACTTC CSVGKIAYEETQYF
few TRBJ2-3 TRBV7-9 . TGTGCCAGCAAAGGGGGGGGAGGTAGCACAGATACGCAGTATTTT CASKGGGGSTDTQYF
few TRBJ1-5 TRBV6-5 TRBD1 TGTGCCAGCAGACTGACAGGGCTCGGCGAATGGCCCCAGCATTTT CASRLTGLGEWPQHF
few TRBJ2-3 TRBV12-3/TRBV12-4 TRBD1 TGTGCCAGCAGTCCTACAGGGGGGGATACGCAGTATTTT CASSPTGGDTQYF
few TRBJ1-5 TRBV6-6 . TGTGCCAGCAGTTACTCGACTGTAGGGGAGTATAGCAATCAGCCCCAGCATTTT CASSYSTVGEYSNQPQHF
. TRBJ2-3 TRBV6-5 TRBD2 TGTGCCAGCAGTTGGAGGCTAGCGGGGGTGCCAGATACGCAGTATTTT CASSWRLAGVPDTQYF
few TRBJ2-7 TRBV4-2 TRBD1 TGTGCCAGCAGCCAGGCGGACAGGGCGTCATACGAGCAGTACTTC CASSQADRASYEQYF
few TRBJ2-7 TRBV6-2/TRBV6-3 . TGTGCCAGCATCCAAGGGGTTACGGGAACCTACGAGCAGTACTTC CASIQGVTGTYEQYF
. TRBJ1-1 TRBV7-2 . TGTGCCAGCAGCTTAGTCACGGTTATGAACACTGAAGCTTTCTTT CASSLVTVMNTEAFF
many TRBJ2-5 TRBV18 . TGTGCCAGCTCACCACGATCACAGGGTGCGGAGACCCAGTACTTC CASSPRSQGAETQYF
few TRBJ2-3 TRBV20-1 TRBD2 TGCAGTGGGGGACTAGCGGGGGCAGATACGCAGTATTTT CSGGLAGADTQYF
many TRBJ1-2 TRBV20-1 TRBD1 TGCAGTGCTACGCCCGGGACAGGGGGACCTAACTATGGCTACACCTTC CSATPGTGGPNYGYTF
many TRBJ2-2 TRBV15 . TGTGCCACCAGCAGAGGTCGGGGCACCGGGGAGCTGTTTTTT CATSRGRGTGELFF
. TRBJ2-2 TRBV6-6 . TGTGCCAGCAGTTACTCAGGGGGGACTCACACCGGGGAGCTGTTTTTT CASSYSGGTHTGELFF
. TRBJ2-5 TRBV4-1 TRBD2 TGCGCCAGCAGCCAGGGCGGGGGGCGAGTGGAGACCCAGTACTTC CASSQGGGRVETQYF
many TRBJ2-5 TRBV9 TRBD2 TGTGCCAGCAGCGTGGGGACTAGCGACCAAGAGACCCAGTACTTC CASSVGTSDQETQYF
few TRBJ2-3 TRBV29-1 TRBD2 TGCAGCGCTGAAGGGTCTAGCGGATACACAGATACGCAGTATTTT CSAEGSSGYTDTQYF
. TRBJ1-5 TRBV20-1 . TGCAGTGCTAGAGATCCCGGTGGCCGAAATCAGCCCCAGCATTTT CSARDPGGRNQPQHF
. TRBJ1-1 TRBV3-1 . TGTGCCAGCAGCCTTGGCAAGGGAGCTTTCTTT CASSLGKGAFF
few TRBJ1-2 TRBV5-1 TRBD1 TGCGCCAGCAGCTTGGGAGGGACAGCTAAGGACTATGGCTACACCTTC CASSLGGTAKDYGYTF
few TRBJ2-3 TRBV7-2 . TGTGCCAGCACCTGGGGGGGGCCGACAGATACGCAGTATTTT CASTWGGPTDTQYF
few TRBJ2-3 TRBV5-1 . TGCGCCAGCAGACGAGAGTCCGTTACGACAGATACGCAGTATTTT CASRRESVTTDTQYF
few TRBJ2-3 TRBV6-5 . TGTGCCAGCAGTTACAGGACAGCTAGCACAGATACGCAGTATTTT CASSYRTASTDTQYF
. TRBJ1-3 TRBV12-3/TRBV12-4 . TGTGCCAGCGGGGGGTCTGGAAACACCATATATTTT CASGGSGNTIYF
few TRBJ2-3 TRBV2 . TGTGCCAGCAGGGGGCCGGGACCCGTCGGAGATACGCAGTATTTT CASRGPGPVGDTQYF
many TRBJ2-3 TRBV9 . TGTGCCAGCAGCGCCGCACGTACAGATACGCAGTATTTT CASSAARTDTQYF
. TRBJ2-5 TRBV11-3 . TGTTCCAGCAGCTTCGACAGTTCGCAAGAGACCCAGTACTTC CSSSFDSSQETQYF
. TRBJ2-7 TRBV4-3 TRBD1 TGCGCCAGCAGCCAGGCATTAAAGGTTGAAGGGGGCGAATACGAGCAGTACTTC CASSQALKVEGGEYEQYF
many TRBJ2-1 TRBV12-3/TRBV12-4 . TGTGCCAGCAGATCTACGGGGGCCAACAATGAGCAGTTCTTC CASRSTGANNEQFF
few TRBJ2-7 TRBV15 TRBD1 TGTGCCACCAGCACCAGACAGGGGTACGAGCAGTACTTC CATSTRQGYEQYF
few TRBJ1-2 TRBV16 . TGTGCCAGCAGCCAATTACAGGTCTATGGCTACACCTTC CASSQLQVYGYTF
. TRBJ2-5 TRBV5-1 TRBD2 TGCGCCAGCAGCATGACTAGCGGGGGCGAAGAGACCCAGTACTTC CASSMTSGGEETQYF
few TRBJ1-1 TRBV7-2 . TGTGCCAGCAGCTTCTACTTCGAAGCTTTCTTT CASSFYFEAFF
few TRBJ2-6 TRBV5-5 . TGTGCCAGCAGCCTGGCGAGGAGGTCTGGGGCCAACGTCCTGACTTTC CASSLARRSGANVLTF
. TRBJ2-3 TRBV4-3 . TGCGCCAGCAGCCAAGAGCCAGCGGGCAGCACAGATACGCAGTATTTT CASSQEPAGSTDTQYF